This is a list of T cell receptor beta chains from one sample in a study of control samples from healthy donors and cancer patients. Data came from immunoSEQ multiplex PCR; TCRdb stores just in-frame clones and leaves some out. The repertoire holds tens of thousands of clones, about 80% seen once, with about 3.1% in the top ten. Sequenced input: PBMCs. The receptors were sampled from a woman in her fifties or sixties with lung cancer. The CDR3 runs from the conserved cysteine through the conserved F or W. Each record gives: D gene, V gene, J gene, clone size, CDR3 protein, CDR3 DNA. The D gene is left open where the match is weak. For some rows the clone size is stated as once, few or many, or as a class when expanded; others skip it.

.,TRBV13,TRBJ1-1,.,CASSLQGERAFF,TGTGCCAGCAGCCTGCAGGGAGAGAGAGCTTTCTTT
.,TRBV29-1,TRBJ2-7,few,CSVTDPGEQYF,TGCAGCGTTACCGACCCAGGGGAGCAGTACTTC
TRBD2,TRBV18,TRBJ2-2,.,CASSPAGLASNTGELFF,TGTGCCAGCTCACCAGCTGGACTAGCCTCGAACACCGGGGAGCTGTTTTTT
TRBD1,TRBV5-4,TRBJ1-2,once,CASSLRTGDGYTF,TGTGCCAGCAGCCTACGGACAGGGGATGGCTACACCTTC
TRBD1,TRBV24-1,TRBJ1-5,.,CATSDARTGGNQPQHF,TGTGCCACCAGTGATGCCCGGACAGGGGGCAATCAGCCCCAGCATTTT
.,TRBV29-1,TRBJ1-5,.,CSVGEQLNQPQHF,TGCAGCGTTGGGGAACAGCTCAATCAGCCCCAGCATTTT
.,TRBV18,TRBJ2-7,.,CASSQTSPTEQYF,TGTGCCAGCTCACAGACCTCCCCAACCGAGCAGTACTTC
.,TRBV4-3,TRBJ1-4,.,CTSSQEGATNEKLFF,TGCACCAGCAGCCAAGAAGGGGCAACTAATGAAAAACTGTTTTTT
TRBD2,TRBV5-4,TRBJ2-3,many,CASSLRGGLRTDTQYF,TGTGCCAGCAGCTTGCGGGGGGGCCTTAGGACAGATACGCAGTATTTT
TRBD1,TRBV19,TRBJ2-1,.,CASSPGTGGYNEQFF,TGTGCCAGTAGTCCCGGGACAGGGGGTTACAATGAGCAGTTCTTC
.,TRBV7-2,TRBJ2-2,.,CAINRVKNTGELFF,TGTGCCATAAATCGGGTGAAGAACACCGGGGAGCTGTTTTTT
.,TRBV4-3,TRBJ1-2,.,CASSQDRQVNYGYTF,TGCGCCAGCAGCCAAGATCGCCAGGTCAACTATGGCTACACCTTC
.,TRBV24-1,TRBJ1-5,once,CATSEGRQPQHF,TGTGCCACCAGTGAAGGAAGGCAGCCCCAGCATTTT
.,TRBV10-3,TRBJ1-2,.,CAISAGSGYGYTF,TGTGCCATCTCGGCAGGGAGTGGGTATGGCTACACCTTC
TRBD1,TRBV12-5,TRBJ1-6,.,CASGLRTGRNSPLHF,TGTGCTAGTGGTTTGCGGACAGGACGTAATTCACCCCTCCACTTT
.,TRBV2,TRBJ1-1,.,CASTRLGTEAFF,TGTGCCAGCACCCGACTGGGGACTGAAGCTTTCTTT
.,TRBV5-1,TRBJ1-5,.,CASSPTGRGGQPQHF,TGCGCCAGCAGCCCGACCGGGAGGGGCGGTCAGCCCCAGCATTTT
.,TRBV24-1,TRBJ2-7,.,CATSVNSFEQYF,TGTGCCACCAGTGTAAACAGCTTCGAGCAGTACTTC
TRBD2,TRBV4-1,TRBJ2-3,.,CASSQDGGGDTDTQYF,TGCGCCAGCAGCCAAGACGGCGGGGGGGACACAGATACGCAGTATTTT
TRBD2,TRBV6-2/TRBV6-3,TRBJ2-1,.,CASSPGTKNNEQFF,TGTGCCAGCAGCCCCGGGACTAAGAACAATGAGCAGTTCTTC
.,TRBV19,TRBJ2-7,.,CASKVGPGRREQYF,TGTGCCAGTAAAGTGGGACCGGGGCGGCGCGAGCAGTACTTC
.,TRBV18,TRBJ2-3,.,CASSPDRYEDTQYF,TGTGCCAGCTCACCTGACAGGTACGAAGATACGCAGTATTTT
.,TRBV6-2/TRBV6-3,TRBJ2-3,.,CASSLGESSTDTQYF,TGTGCCAGCAGTTTAGGGGAATCTAGCACAGATACGCAGTATTTT
.,TRBV6-2/TRBV6-3,TRBJ1-5,.,CASSSFEGLPQHF,TGTGCCAGCAGTTCCTTCGAGGGGTTGCCCCAGCATTTT
.,TRBV11-2,TRBJ2-2,.,CASSLVSRAGELFF,TGTGCCAGCAGCTTAGTTAGCAGGGCCGGGGAGCTGTTTTTT
.,TRBV6-6,TRBJ2-1,.,CASTPLRSSSYNEQFF,TGTGCCAGCACTCCCCTCCGGAGTAGCTCCTACAATGAGCAGTTCTTC
TRBD1,TRBV5-4,TRBJ1-3,.,CASSSSGTGMRTIYF,TGTGCCAGCAGCTCTTCCGGGACAGGGATGCGAACCATATATTTT
TRBD1,TRBV6-2/TRBV6-3,TRBJ2-7,.,CASSSFADRGLSEQYF,TGTGCCAGCAGTTCCTTCGCGGACAGGGGTTTAAGCGAGCAGTACTTC
.,TRBV7-2,TRBJ1-5,few,CASSLDSYNQPQHF,TGTGCCAGCAGCTTAGACAGCTACAATCAGCCCCAGCATTTT
.,TRBV10-3,TRBJ2-3,.,CAISDRGKTDLTKPTDTQYF,TGTGCCATCAGTGATCGAGGAAAGACCGATTTAACCAAACCCACAGATACGCAGTATTTT
.,TRBV18,TRBJ1-5,.,CASSPIGGQGGSLPAQHF,TGTGCCAGCTCACCAATTGGTGGACAAGGAGGCTCCCTCCCAGCCCAGCATTTT
.,TRBV2,TRBJ1-5,.,CASSESQTFMGNQPQHF,TGTGCCAGCAGTGAATCACAGACGTTCATGGGCAATCAGCCCCAGCATTTT
.,TRBV6-2/TRBV6-3,TRBJ2-1,.,CASSYDGPLKFF,TGTGCCAGCAGTTACGATGGCCCACTTAAGTTCTTC
TRBD1,TRBV18,TRBJ1-1,.,CASSPETGWNTEAFF,TGTGCCAGCTCACCCGAGACAGGGTGGAACACTGAAGCTTTCTTT
.,TRBV19,TRBJ1-1,.,CASSPPGGKNTEAFF,TGTGCCAGTAGTCCTCCTGGAGGGAAGAACACTGAAGCTTTCTTT
.,TRBV15,TRBJ2-3,.,CATSRDRTSTDTQYF,TGTGCCACCAGCAGAGATCGGACGAGCACAGATACGCAGTATTTT
.,TRBV7-9,TRBJ2-5,.,CASSPDSAQTQYF,TGTGCCAGCAGCCCCGACTCCGCTCAGACCCAGTACTTC
.,TRBV20-1,TRBJ2-5,.,CSGEETQYF,TGCAGTGGGGAAGAAACCCAGTACTTC